These T cell receptor beta chains were read from a single sample in a study of T cells after yellow fever vaccination. TCRdb reanalysed the 5' RACE reads using MiXCR and keeps one entry per CDR3 protein. Of about 220,000 distinct CDR3 sequences detected, approximately 3% appear once; the ten largest clones hold about 3%. The specimen was CD4+ T cells sorted from PBMCs, collected 10 days after the yellow fever booster vaccination. These receptors originate from a man aged 18 to 29 who received the YFV17D yellow fever vaccine. Both conserved end residues are part of each CDR3. A D gene is named only where the DNA matches it firmly. Size is stated for part of the rows, as once, few or many counts, or as a class when the clone is expanded.

v_call: TRBV7-3
d_call: TRBD2
j_call: TRBJ2-3
clone_size: .
cdr3_nt: TGTGCCAGCAGCCCAGGACTAGCGGGGGGTACGCAGTATTTT
cdr3_aa: CASSPGLAGGTQYF

v_call: TRBV12-3/TRBV12-4
d_call: TRBD1
j_call: TRBJ1-5
clone_size: many
cdr3_nt: TGTGCCAGCAGTTTAGCGGGACAGGGGGGTCAGCCCCAGCATTTT
cdr3_aa: CASSLAGQGGQPQHF

v_call: TRBV3-1
d_call: TRBD1
j_call: TRBJ1-2
clone_size: few
cdr3_nt: TGTGCCAGCAGCCTGGGACAGGGCTCGGCCGGCTACACCTTC
cdr3_aa: CASSLGQGSAGYTF

v_call: TRBV6-6
d_call: .
j_call: TRBJ2-2
clone_size: few
cdr3_nt: TGTGCCAGCAGTTACAACACTAACACCGGGGAGCTGTTTTTT
cdr3_aa: CASSYNTNTGELFF

v_call: TRBV7-2
d_call: .
j_call: TRBJ2-5
clone_size: .
cdr3_nt: TGTGCCAGCAGCTTACAGATAGGGGGAGAGACCCAGTACTTC
cdr3_aa: CASSLQIGGETQYF

v_call: TRBV15
d_call: .
j_call: TRBJ1-1
clone_size: .
cdr3_nt: TGTGCCACCAGCAGAGATAGACAGAACACTGAAGCTTTCTTT
cdr3_aa: CATSRDRQNTEAFF

v_call: TRBV2
d_call: .
j_call: TRBJ2-1
clone_size: many
cdr3_nt: TGTGCCAGTAGACTAGGACCCTACAATGAGCAGTTCTTC
cdr3_aa: CASRLGPYNEQFF

v_call: TRBV20-1
d_call: TRBD2
j_call: TRBJ2-3
clone_size: many
cdr3_nt: TGCAGTGCCCTTCGCCTAGCGGCAACAGATACGCAGTATTTT
cdr3_aa: CSALRLAATDTQYF

v_call: TRBV7-9
d_call: .
j_call: TRBJ1-6
clone_size: many
cdr3_nt: TGTGCCAGCAGCTTAGAATTGACTGCTAAGAATTCACCCCTCCACTTT
cdr3_aa: CASSLELTAKNSPLHF

v_call: TRBV3-1
d_call: .
j_call: TRBJ1-4
clone_size: many
cdr3_nt: TGTGCCAGCAGCCAGGAGTCGTCGGGTAAACTGTTTTTT
cdr3_aa: CASSQESSGKLFF

v_call: TRBV5-1
d_call: .
j_call: TRBJ1-1
clone_size: many
cdr3_nt: TGCGCCAGCAGCTTCGATCCTTCGGCGGCGGAGGACGCTTTCTTT
cdr3_aa: CASSFDPSAAEDAFF

v_call: TRBV7-9
d_call: .
j_call: TRBJ1-1
clone_size: many
cdr3_nt: TGTGCCAGCAGCCGTCAGGGAGGCACTGAAGCTTTCTTT
cdr3_aa: CASSRQGGTEAFF

v_call: TRBV5-6
d_call: TRBD1
j_call: TRBJ2-7
clone_size: many
cdr3_nt: TGTGCCAGCAGCTTGGGGGACAGCCGCTACGAGCAGTACTTC
cdr3_aa: CASSLGDSRYEQYF

v_call: TRBV5-4
d_call: .
j_call: TRBJ2-1
clone_size: .
cdr3_nt: TGTGCCAGCAGCTCGCCGACTAGTTACAATGAGCAGTTCTTC
cdr3_aa: CASSSPTSYNEQFF

v_call: TRBV11-2
d_call: .
j_call: TRBJ2-3
clone_size: .
cdr3_nt: TGTGCCAGCAGCTTAGATTTAGGCCCTGGGGGCACAGATACGCAGTATTTT
cdr3_aa: CASSLDLGPGGTDTQYF

v_call: TRBV7-2
d_call: TRBD2
j_call: TRBJ2-7
clone_size: few
cdr3_nt: TGTGCCAGCAGCCCCCGGGAGGAGAACGAGCAGTACTTC
cdr3_aa: CASSPREENEQYF

v_call: TRBV3-1
d_call: .
j_call: TRBJ2-2
clone_size: many
cdr3_nt: TGTGCCAGCAGCCTTCCGGGAATTAACACCGGGGAGCTGTTTTTT
cdr3_aa: CASSLPGINTGELFF

v_call: TRBV5-4
d_call: TRBD1
j_call: TRBJ2-1
clone_size: .
cdr3_nt: TGTGCCAGCAGCTTCCCCCTCGGACAGGGTTCTATGAATGAGCAGTTCTTC
cdr3_aa: CASSFPLGQGSMNEQFF

v_call: TRBV5-1
d_call: .
j_call: TRBJ1-5
clone_size: many
cdr3_nt: TGCGCCAGCAGCTTGGCAGGGTCAGATCAGCCCCAGCATTTT
cdr3_aa: CASSLAGSDQPQHF

v_call: TRBV27
d_call: .
j_call: TRBJ2-5
clone_size: few
cdr3_nt: TGTGCCAGCAGTTTATCGTACCAAGAGACCCAGTACTTC
cdr3_aa: CASSLSYQETQYF